The rows below give T cell receptor beta chains drawn from one sample of a study of T cell responses to AZD1222 COVID-19 vaccine. Repertoires were generated with immunoSEQ multiplex PCR, while TCRdb's copy carries only in-frame clones and drops some. The sample includes roughly 45,000 clones, over 70% of them seen just once. The specimen was peripheral blood, collected 28 days after the second AZD1222 dose. These TCRs come from an adult who received the AZD1222 COVID-19 vaccine. CDR3s include the opening cysteine and the closing phenylalanine or tryptophan. A D gene is named only where the DNA matches it firmly. Expanded clones get a size class; other rows say once, few or many, or leave the size out.

DNA | CDR3 | size | J | D | V
TGTGCCAGCAGTTCACAGGGGGAAAAAAACTATGGCTACACCTTC | CASSSQGEKNYGYTF | - | TRBJ1-2 | TRBD1 | TRBV28
TGTGCCAGCAGCCAAGGATTAGGGCGGGAAGCTTTCTTT | CASSQGLGREAFF | - | TRBJ1-1 | - | TRBV3-1/TRBV3-2
TGTGCCAGCAGCCTTCTGTGGAATTCACCCCTCCACTTT | CASSLLWNSPLHF | - | TRBJ1-6 | - | TRBV11-2
TGTGCCAGCAGTCCCAGTGGGGGGCCCTATGGCTACACCTTC | CASSPSGGPYGYTF | - | TRBJ1-2 | - | TRBV6-5
TGTGCCAGTAGTATAGACAGGGATTCACCCCTCCACTTT | CASSIDRDSPLHF | - | TRBJ1-6 | - | TRBV19
TGTGCCAGCAGCTTACTGAGGCGGGATGAAAAACTGTTTTTT | CASSLLRRDEKLFF | - | TRBJ1-4 | - | TRBV7-9
TGTGCCAGCAGTTTATCGGGTAAGGTGGAGAACTATGGCTACACCTTC | CASSLSGKVENYGYTF | - | TRBJ1-2 | - | TRBV27
TGTGCCAGCAGCTTAAGGTTTGGGCTGCAGGATGAAAAACTGTTTTTT | CASSLRFGLQDEKLFF | - | TRBJ1-4 | - | TRBV7-8
TGTGCCAGCAGCCAAGGGGCTAGCGGGGGGGCCACAAAGACCCAGTACTTC | CASSQGASGGATKTQYF | few | TRBJ2-5 | TRBD2 | TRBV3-1/TRBV3-2
TGTGCCAGTAGTTCTAGACAGGGGAGAATAAGCAATCAGCCCCAGCATTTT | CASSSRQGRISNQPQHF | - | TRBJ1-5 | TRBD1 | TRBV19
TGTGCCAGCAGTTTATCGGCTCCATATGGAGAGCAGTACTTC | CASSLSAPYGEQYF | - | TRBJ2-7 | - | TRBV27
TGTGCCAGCAGCGTCTTACAGAGCTACGAGCAGTACTTC | CASSVLQSYEQYF | - | TRBJ2-7 | - | TRBV6-5
TGTGCCACCAGTGGTTTGGACAGGGGAGACAATCAGCCCCAGCATTTT | CATSGLDRGDNQPQHF | - | TRBJ1-5 | TRBD1 | TRBV24-1
TGCGCCAGCAGCTTGACCCAGGAGGGTTACGAGCAGTACTTC | CASSLTQEGYEQYF | - | TRBJ2-7 | - | TRBV5-1
TGTGCCAGCAGCGTTGGCGGGGGGGCCGGCAATGAGCAGTTCTTC | CASSVGGGAGNEQFF | - | TRBJ2-1 | TRBD2 | TRBV9
TGTGCCAGCAGCGTAGCTACTGGGACAGTTATCTCTGGGGCCAACGTCCTGACTTTC | CASSVATGTVISGANVLTF | once | TRBJ2-6 | TRBD1 | TRBV9
TGTGCCAGCAGCCAGGAATTTGGCTATGGCTACACCTTC | CASSQEFGYGYTF | - | TRBJ1-2 | - | TRBV5-4
TGTGCCAGCAGGATTGTCGGGGGTACTGAAAAACTGTTTTTT | CASRIVGGTEKLFF | - | TRBJ1-4 | - | TRBV27
TGCAGCGTTGATGACTTAAACTATGGCTACACCTTC | CSVDDLNYGYTF | - | TRBJ1-2 | - | TRBV29-1
TGTGCCAGCAGTGACAGCCGGTACCATGAGCAGTTCTTC | CASSDSRYHEQFF | - | TRBJ2-1 | - | TRBV2
TGTGCCTGGAGAGGACAGGGGGCGAGCAATCAGCCCCAGCATTTT | CAWRGQGASNQPQHF | - | TRBJ1-5 | TRBD1 | TRBV30
TGTGCCAGCAGTTACTGGGGGGGAATGCGGAACTATGGCTACACCTTC | CASSYWGGMRNYGYTF | - | TRBJ1-2 | - | TRBV6-5
TGTGCCAGCAGCCAAGCCAGGTTTTGGGGTGAAGCTTTCTTT | CASSQARFWGEAFF | - | TRBJ1-1 | - | TRBV3-1/TRBV3-2
TGCGCCAGCAGCTCTGATTTCTCCTATAATTCACCCCTCCACTTT | CASSSDFSYNSPLHF | - | TRBJ1-6 | - | TRBV5-1
TGCGCCAGCAGCCCGAAGGGACAGTCGAACACCGGGGAGCTGTTTTTT | CASSPKGQSNTGELFF | - | TRBJ2-2 | TRBD1 | TRBV5-1
TGTGCCAGCAGTCCACTAGCGGGGGGTCTGGAGACCCAGTACTTC | CASSPLAGGLETQYF | - | TRBJ2-5 | TRBD2 | TRBV7-3
TGTGCCAGCAGCCCCCCCATCCCGGGGAGGCTCCCTGAAGCTTTCTTT | CASSPPIPGRLPEAFF | few | TRBJ1-1 | - | TRBV7-9
TGTGCCAGCAGTGGCGCGAGTCGAGGCGAGCAGTACTTC | CASSGASRGEQYF | - | TRBJ2-7 | - | TRBV2
TGCGCCAGCAGCCCAACAGGGGGCTCCTACGAGCAGTACTTC | CASSPTGGSYEQYF | - | TRBJ2-7 | TRBD1 | TRBV5-1
TGTGCCAGCAGCTTACGCTCACTAAGCGGTGCCTACAATGAGCAGTTCTTC | CASSLRSLSGAYNEQFF | few | TRBJ2-1 | - | TRBV7-9
TGTGCCAGCAGCTTAGGACGGGACAACACGAATGGCTACACCTTC | CASSLGRDNTNGYTF | - | TRBJ1-2 | - | TRBV11-2
TGTGCCAGCAGTTTACCCCAACAAGGGCTGCGCTACACCTTC | CASSLPQQGLRYTF | - | TRBJ1-2 | - | TRBV28
TGTGCCAGCAGCCCGAACCCAGAGAGTTGTTTCTTT | CASSPNPESCFF | few | TRBJ1-1 | - | TRBV7-8
TGCAGCGTTAGTGGACAAACTAATGAAAAACTGTTTTTT | CSVSGQTNEKLFF | - | TRBJ1-4 | - | TRBV29-1
TGCGCCAGCAGCTTGCTAGGGGACTCCTCTGAAGCTTTCTTT | CASSLLGDSSEAFF | few | TRBJ1-1 | - | TRBV5-1
TGTGCCAGCATGGGACAGGGTCAAAAGCAGTACTTC | CASMGQGQKQYF | - | TRBJ2-7 | TRBD1 | TRBV28
TGTGCCAGCAGTGAACTAGCGGGGGGGCCAGATACGCAGTATTTT | CASSELAGGPDTQYF | - | TRBJ2-3 | TRBD2 | TRBV6-1
TGTGCCAGCAGCTTAGCGCATGTTCTGAACACTGAAGCTTTCTTT | CASSLAHVLNTEAFF | - | TRBJ1-1 | - | TRBV7-2
TGTGCCAGCAGCCAGGGGGCAAGCAATCAGCCCCAGCATTTT | CASSQGASNQPQHF | - | TRBJ1-5 | - | TRBV3-1/TRBV3-2
TGTGCCAGCAGTGAAGCAACCGGGGGGGGAGCCAAAAACATTCAGTACTTC | CASSEATGGGAKNIQYF | - | TRBJ2-4 | TRBD2 | TRBV6-1
TGTGCCAGCAGTGAAGGAGGGCGAGCCGGGGAGCTGTTTTTT | CASSEGGRAGELFF | - | TRBJ2-2 | - | TRBV6-1
TGTGCCAGCAGCCATGGAGGACAGGTCTATGGCTACACCTTC | CASSHGGQVYGYTF | once | TRBJ1-2 | TRBD1 | TRBV3-1/TRBV3-2
TGTGCCTGGAGTGTATGGAACTTCCGACCGGACTCCTACGAGCAGTACTTC | CAWSVWNFRPDSYEQYF | - | TRBJ2-7 | - | TRBV30
TGTGCCAGCAGTTTAACAGGGGTCACCGGGGAGCTGTTTTTT | CASSLTGVTGELFF | once | TRBJ2-2 | TRBD1 | TRBV28
TGTGCTAGCAGCCCTAGAGGAGGGGCCAGGTACGAGCAGTACTTC | CASSPRGGARYEQYF | once | TRBJ2-7 | - | TRBV7-7
TGTGCCAGCAGCCAAATTGCAGGGAGGGTATTAGGGAGCACTGAAGCTTTCTTT | CASSQIAGRVLGSTEAFF | - | TRBJ1-1 | - | TRBV3-1/TRBV3-2
TGCAGCGTCGAGGTTGGCAATCAGCCCCAGCATTTT | CSVEVGNQPQHF | once | TRBJ1-5 | - | TRBV29-1
TGTGCCAGCAGCCAGGATCAACTAGCGGGGGACAGGGGGGAGCAGTTCTTC | CASSQDQLAGDRGEQFF | - | TRBJ2-1 | - | TRBV3-1/TRBV3-2
TGTGCCAGCAGTTTACGAGGGTATGGCTACACCTTC | CASSLRGYGYTF | - | TRBJ1-2 | - | TRBV12-3/TRBV12-4
TGCGCCAGCAGCCAAGTTAGGGCACCGCCCCAGCCCCAGCATTTT | CASSQVRAPPQPQHF | - | TRBJ1-5 | - | TRBV4-1
TGTGCTAGCAGCTCTCCCTCGGGACGGCTTGCCTATAATTCACCCCTCCACTTT | CASSSPSGRLAYNSPLHF | - | TRBJ1-6 | - | TRBV7-7
TGTGCCAGCAGTCGGGGACGGTTAGGATCTCAAGAGACCCAGTACTTC | CASSRGRLGSQETQYF | - | TRBJ2-5 | - | TRBV11-2
TGTGCCACCAGCAGAGATGGCACAGAGGAAGAGGCCCAGTACTTC | CATSRDGTEEEAQYF | - | TRBJ2-5 | - | TRBV15
TGTGCCAGCAGTGGGACTAGCGGCACAGATACGCAGTATTTT | CASSGTSGTDTQYF | - | TRBJ2-3 | TRBD2 | TRBV6-4
TGTGCCAGCAGCTGGGCCCGTGGGGGCACCGGGGAGCTGTTTTTT | CASSWARGGTGELFF | - | TRBJ2-2 | - | TRBV7-2
TGTGCCAGCAGCGAGACAGGGGTCGGCTACACCTTC | CASSETGVGYTF | - | TRBJ1-2 | TRBD1 | TRBV6-5
TGCAGCGTTGATACAGGGGGGACCTACACTGAAGCTTTCTTT | CSVDTGGTYTEAFF | - | TRBJ1-1 | TRBD1 | TRBV29-1
TGTGCCAGCAAGGGGGGGGGCCTAAATCAGCCCCAGCATTTT | CASKGGGLNQPQHF | - | TRBJ1-5 | - | TRBV28
TGTGCCAGCAGCGGGACCTCAACGGGGGGCACAGATACGCAGTATTTT | CASSGTSTGGTDTQYF | - | TRBJ2-3 | - | TRBV5-4
TGTGCCAGCAGCCTAGAGACCGGGACCCCCACGTCACCCCTCCACTTT | CASSLETGTPTSPLHF | - | TRBJ1-6 | - | TRBV7-8